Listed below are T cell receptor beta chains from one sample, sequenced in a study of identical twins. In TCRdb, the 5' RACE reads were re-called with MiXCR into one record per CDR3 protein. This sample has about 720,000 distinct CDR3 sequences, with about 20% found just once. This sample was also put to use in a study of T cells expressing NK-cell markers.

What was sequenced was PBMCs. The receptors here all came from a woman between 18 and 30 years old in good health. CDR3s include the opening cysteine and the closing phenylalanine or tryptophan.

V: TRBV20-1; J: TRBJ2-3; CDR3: CCARDTAAYTDTQYF
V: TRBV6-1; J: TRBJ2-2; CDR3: CAASASGSRENTGELFF
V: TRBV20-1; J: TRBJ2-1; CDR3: CSARDPLAGAYNEQFF
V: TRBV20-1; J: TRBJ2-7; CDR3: CSASLEGRTREQYF
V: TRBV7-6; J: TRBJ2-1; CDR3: CASSPRQGARNEQFF
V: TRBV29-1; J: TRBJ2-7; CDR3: CSAGPGYYEQYF
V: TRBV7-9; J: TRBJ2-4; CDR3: CASSLGTGKNIQYF
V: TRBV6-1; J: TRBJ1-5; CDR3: CASSDGTGITPQHF
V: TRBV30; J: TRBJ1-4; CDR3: CAWSVQTTNEKLFF
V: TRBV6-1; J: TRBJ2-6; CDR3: CASSPTGTPSGANVLTF
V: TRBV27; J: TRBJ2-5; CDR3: CASSLSGLAGDAVTQYF
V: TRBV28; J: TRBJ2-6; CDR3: CASRRDRGLAGANVLTF
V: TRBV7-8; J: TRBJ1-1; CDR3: CASSSPHMNTEAFF
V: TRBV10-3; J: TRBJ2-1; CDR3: CAITQGGNEQFF
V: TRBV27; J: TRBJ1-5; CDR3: CASGQGPYQPQHF
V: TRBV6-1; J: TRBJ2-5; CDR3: CASRDRPGLAGAKTQYF
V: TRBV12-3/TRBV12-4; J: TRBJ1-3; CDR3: CASGPQGQGRNTIYF
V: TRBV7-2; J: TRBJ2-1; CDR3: CASSLERFSPSRFF
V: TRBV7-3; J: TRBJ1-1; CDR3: CASSQTGYTEAFF
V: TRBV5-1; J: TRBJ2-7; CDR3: CASSSQGLAGEEQYF
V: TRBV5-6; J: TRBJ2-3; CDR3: CASSLGRPDTQYF
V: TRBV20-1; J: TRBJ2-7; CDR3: CSAKPRTAFYEQYF
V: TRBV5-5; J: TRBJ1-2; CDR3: CASSLTAEGGYTF
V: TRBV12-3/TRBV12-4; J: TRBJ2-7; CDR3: CASLGTTEQYF
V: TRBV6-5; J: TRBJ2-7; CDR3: CASSYSIPSGSYEQYF
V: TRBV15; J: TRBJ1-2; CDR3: CATRTRGDSYGYTF
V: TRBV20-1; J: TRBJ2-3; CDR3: CSARDGAEYTDTQYF
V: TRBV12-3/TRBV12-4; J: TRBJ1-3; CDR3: CASSRDHFTIYF
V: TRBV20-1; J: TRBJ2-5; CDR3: CSASGILQETQYF
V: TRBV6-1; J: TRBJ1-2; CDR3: CASSPADLYGYTF
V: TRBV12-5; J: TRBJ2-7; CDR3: CASGLAASYEQYF
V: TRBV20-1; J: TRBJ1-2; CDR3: CSAPTGINYGYTF
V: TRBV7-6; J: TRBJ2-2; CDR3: CASSLAGGSNTGELFF
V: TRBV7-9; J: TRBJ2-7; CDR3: CASSPPRGEQYF
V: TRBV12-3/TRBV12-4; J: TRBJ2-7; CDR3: CASSFGLEQYF
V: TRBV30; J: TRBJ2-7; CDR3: CAWGYGTGSYEQYF
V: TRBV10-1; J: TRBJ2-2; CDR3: CASSESGGRNNRELFF
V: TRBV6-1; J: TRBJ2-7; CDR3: CASSETGTRSYEQYF
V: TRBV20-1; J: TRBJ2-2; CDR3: CSASYVGELFF
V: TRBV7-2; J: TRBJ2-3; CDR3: CASSLQRSTDTQYF
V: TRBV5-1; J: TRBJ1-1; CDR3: CASSFTNGRGQGEAFF
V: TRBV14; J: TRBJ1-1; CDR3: CASSFFGTANTEAFF
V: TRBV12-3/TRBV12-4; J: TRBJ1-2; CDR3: CASSLRGQYGYTF
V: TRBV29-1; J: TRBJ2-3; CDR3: CSVAEGWRADTQYF
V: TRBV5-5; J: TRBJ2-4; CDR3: CASSSGVGIQYF
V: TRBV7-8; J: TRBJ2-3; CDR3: CASSSGSGESPQYF
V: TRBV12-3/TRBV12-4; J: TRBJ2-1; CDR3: CASSSIYNEQFF
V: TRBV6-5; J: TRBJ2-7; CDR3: CASRGDFTEQYF
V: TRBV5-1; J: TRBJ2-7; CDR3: CASSEQVAYEQYF
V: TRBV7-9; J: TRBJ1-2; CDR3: CASSMEPLGGYTF
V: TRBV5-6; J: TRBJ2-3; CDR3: CASSLVGGFTDTQYF
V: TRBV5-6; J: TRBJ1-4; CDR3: CASSLGPQEINEKLFF
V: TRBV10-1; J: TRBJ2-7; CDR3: CARKDRDYEQYF
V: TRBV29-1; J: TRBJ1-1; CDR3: CSVDGGERTEAFF
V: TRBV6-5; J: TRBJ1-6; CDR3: CASSYTRRTWSPLHF
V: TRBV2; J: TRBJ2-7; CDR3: CASSAGQGKYF
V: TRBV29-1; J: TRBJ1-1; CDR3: CSGRQGRSPEAFF
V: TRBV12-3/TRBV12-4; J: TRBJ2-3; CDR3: CASSFPGGGTDTQYF
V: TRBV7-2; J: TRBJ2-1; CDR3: CASSLAKLAGGPEQFF